Listed below are T cell receptor beta chains from one sample, sequenced in a study of beta chain features in type 1 diabetes. This table comes from immunoSEQ multiplex PCR, and its TCRdb copy is limited to in-frame clones, with some not included. The table includes about 230,000 clones, 9.6% detected once. The sample consisted of naive CD4+ T cells from blood. The receptors derive from a woman between 18 and 30 years old in good health. Both conserved end residues are part of each CDR3. D genes are given only for firm matches. Some rows have no size entry. The others give once, few or many, or a class for an expanded clone.

>-|-|TRBJ2-2|TRBV30
TGTGCCTACCGACTATTTTTAGGCGGGGAGCTGTTTTTT
CAYRLFLGGELFF
>TRBD2|-|TRBJ2-5|TRBV7-9
TGTGCCAGCAGCTGGGGCCGGGGACTAGTAGAGACCCAGTACTTC
CASSWGRGLVETQYF
>TRBD1|-|TRBJ2-6|TRBV27
TGTGCCAGCAGTTTCTCCTACAGGGGGCGGGGGGCCAACGTCCTGACTTTC
CASSFSYRGRGANVLTF
>-|-|TRBJ1-4|TRBV29-1
TGCAGCGTGTCCGCAGGGATTAATGAAAAACTGTTTTTT
CSVSAGINEKLFF
>TRBD1|-|TRBJ1-2|TRBV19
TGTGCCAGTCACCCTACGGACAGGAGGGGTGGCTACACCTTC
CASHPTDRRGGYTF
>TRBD2|few|TRBJ2-3|TRBV10-3
TGTGCCATCAGTGAGTCGATAAGGAGCGGGGGGGCCACGGATACGCAGTATTTT
CAISESIRSGGATDTQYF
>TRBD1|-|TRBJ2-7|TRBV6-1
TGTGCCAGCAGGTCCGGGACAGGACCCTACGAGCAGTACTTC
CASRSGTGPYEQYF
>-|-|TRBJ2-5|TRBV5-4
TGTGCCAGCAGCTTCGGGCGGGCGTGGGAGACCCAGTACTTC
CASSFGRAWETQYF
>-|few|TRBJ2-5|TRBV5-6
TGTGCCAGCAGCTTGTACCGAGCCACCGTAAAAGAGACCCAGTACTTC
CASSLYRATVKETQYF
>-|few|TRBJ1-5|TRBV5-1
TGCGCCAGCAGCCCTGGAGGGGTCGGGGAGCCCCAGCATTTT
CASSPGGVGEPQHF
>-|few|TRBJ2-7|TRBV6-6
TGTGCCAGCAGTTACGGGCGGGGCAACGAGCAGTACTTC
CASSYGRGNEQYF
>-|-|TRBJ2-3|TRBV6-5
TGTGCCATCAAACTCAACCCTAGCACAGATACGCAGTATTTT
CAIKLNPSTDTQYF
>-|-|TRBJ2-3|TRBV29-1
TGCAGCGTTGTTTCTGTTGTTAGCACAGATACGCAGTATTTT
CSVVSVVSTDTQYF
>-|-|TRBJ1-1|TRBV4-1
TGCGCCAGCAGCCAAGTTTGGCAGGGATCTGAAGCTTTCTTT
CASSQVWQGSEAFF
>TRBD2|few|TRBJ2-1|TRBV27
TGTGCCAGCAGTTTAATGGGACTAGCGGGAGGTTGGAACAATGAGCAGTTCTTC
CASSLMGLAGGWNNEQFF
>-|-|TRBJ2-5|TRBV6-5
TGTGCCAGCAGTTACTGGGCGGCCGGGGAAGAGACCCAGTACTTC
CASSYWAAGEETQYF
>-|few|TRBJ2-3|TRBV9
TGTGCCAGCAGCGTGAGGGAATTCGGCACAGATACGCAGTATTTT
CASSVREFGTDTQYF
>-|few|TRBJ2-3|TRBV30
TGTGCCTGGACTCCGGGAACAGATACGCAGTATTTT
CAWTPGTDTQYF
>TRBD1|-|TRBJ1-1|TRBV5-4
TGTGCCAGCAGCCTACCGACAGGGTGGTCTGAAGCTTTCTTT
CASSLPTGWSEAFF
>-|few|TRBJ2-1|TRBV5-1
TGCGCCAGCAGCTTGGCAGAGGAGGTCAATGAGCAGTTCTTC
CASSLAEEVNEQFF
>TRBD2|-|TRBJ2-1|TRBV6-5
TGTGCCAGCAGCCCGCTAGCGGGAGTTCACAATGAGCAGTTCTTC
CASSPLAGVHNEQFF
>TRBD1|-|TRBJ1-1|TRBV20-1
TGCAGTGCTCCTACAGGGGCTGGAGCTTTCTTT
CSAPTGAGAFF
>TRBD1|-|TRBJ1-5|TRBV9
TGTGCCAGCAGCCTCTCGGACAGGGATAATCAGCCCCAGCATTTT
CASSLSDRDNQPQHF
>-|few|TRBJ2-5|TRBV13
TGTGCCAGCAGCTTAACGGGGGAGCAGTACTTC
CASSLTGEQYF
>-|many|TRBJ2-1|TRBV11-2
TGTGCCAGCAGCCCCCTGATGGGCAGCCACAATGAGCAGTTCTTC
CASSPLMGSHNEQFF
>TRBD1|few|TRBJ1-2|TRBV10-3
TGTGCCATCAACCCGGGACAGGGGGCAATTGGCTACACCTTC
CAINPGQGAIGYTF
>TRBD1|few|TRBJ1-2|TRBV7-2
TGTGCCAGCAGCTTAGGCCAGGGGGCGAGAGGCTACACCTTC
CASSLGQGARGYTF
>TRBD1|-|TRBJ2-7|TRBV27
TGTGCCAGCAGTTTTTCGGACAGGGTGGTCGAGCAGTACTTC
CASSFSDRVVEQYF
>-|-|TRBJ1-2|TRBV9
TGTGCCAGCAGCGTACTGGACAGCAGCTATGGCTACACCTTC
CASSVLDSSYGYTF
>-|-|TRBJ1-2|TRBV7-8
TGTGCCAGCAGCCCACGGGGGGGAATTAACTATGGCTACACCTTC
CASSPRGGINYGYTF
>TRBD1|-|TRBJ1-1|TRBV6-4
TGTGCCAGCAGTGACTCTGAGCACCTACAGGGGGAAGCTTTCTTT
CASSDSEHLQGEAFF
>-|once|TRBJ1-5|TRBV4-1
TGCGCCAGCAGGGTTACGCAGTCGAGGAATCAGCCCCAGCATTTT
CASRVTQSRNQPQHF
>-|few|TRBJ1-4|TRBV15
TGTGCCACCAGCAGAGATTTAACAGGCGGTGAAAAACTGTTTTTT
CATSRDLTGGEKLFF
>-|few|TRBJ1-2|TRBV19
TGTGCCAGTAGTAAACTCGCAGGGCAATATGGCTACACCTTC
CASSKLAGQYGYTF
>TRBD2|-|TRBJ2-3|TRBV5-1
TGCGCCAGCAGCTCCTCAGCGGGAGGGTCAGATACGCAGTATTTT
CASSSSAGGSDTQYF
>TRBD2|few|TRBJ2-1|TRBV19
TGTGCCAGTAGTACCTCCTTCACTAGCGGGAGACGGGACTATGAGCAGTTCTTC
CASSTSFTSGRRDYEQFF
>-|-|TRBJ2-4|TRBV6-1
TGTGCCAGCAGAAGATTAACTCTAGCCAAAAACATTCAGTACTTC
CASRRLTLAKNIQYF
>-|-|TRBJ1-1|TRBV11-1
TGTGCCAGCAGCTTCGAAGGGGCCATGAACACTGAAGCTTTCTTT
CASSFEGAMNTEAFF
>-|-|TRBJ2-7|TRBV5-1
TGCGCCAGCAGCTTGTCCACTTTAGCACGGGAACCCTACGAGCAGTACTTC
CASSLSTLAREPYEQYF
>TRBD1|few|TRBJ2-7|TRBV6-5
TGTGCCAGCAGTTACTCTTGGGACAGAACCTACGAGCAGTACTTC
CASSYSWDRTYEQYF